Below, one T cell receptor beta chain is given with its context. Its antigen is currently unknown. Cultured CD4+ T cells had their DNA profiled by the Oncomine TCR Beta short-read assay. TCRdb re-derived calls from the PCR reads in MiXCR, one entry per CDR3 protein. The data contain around 19,000 distinct CDR3 sequences, 45% to 50% of them singletons. The treatment is: roughly 10-day PBMC culture with coronavirus spike peptide pools or control peptides (ViraFEST assay). The V segment lost 2 bases and the J segment 5 bases; nucleotides outside the gene matches: 1. Germline V lookup: CDR1 DFQATT, CDR2 SNEGSKA (reference sequence). The CDR3 length is 13 residues. This sample is drawn from a study of vaccination and CD4 T cells after COVID-19.

This chain connects TRBV20-1 to TRBJ2-1, with TRBD2 identical over 9 bases. The sequence derives from a human donor who had recovered from COVID-19. The source material was CD4+ T cells from blood, cultured in vitro. Here the CDR3 reads CSARIAGDNEQFF. The CDR3 DNA sequence: TGCAGTGCTAGAATAGCGGGGGACAATGAGCAGTTCTTC.